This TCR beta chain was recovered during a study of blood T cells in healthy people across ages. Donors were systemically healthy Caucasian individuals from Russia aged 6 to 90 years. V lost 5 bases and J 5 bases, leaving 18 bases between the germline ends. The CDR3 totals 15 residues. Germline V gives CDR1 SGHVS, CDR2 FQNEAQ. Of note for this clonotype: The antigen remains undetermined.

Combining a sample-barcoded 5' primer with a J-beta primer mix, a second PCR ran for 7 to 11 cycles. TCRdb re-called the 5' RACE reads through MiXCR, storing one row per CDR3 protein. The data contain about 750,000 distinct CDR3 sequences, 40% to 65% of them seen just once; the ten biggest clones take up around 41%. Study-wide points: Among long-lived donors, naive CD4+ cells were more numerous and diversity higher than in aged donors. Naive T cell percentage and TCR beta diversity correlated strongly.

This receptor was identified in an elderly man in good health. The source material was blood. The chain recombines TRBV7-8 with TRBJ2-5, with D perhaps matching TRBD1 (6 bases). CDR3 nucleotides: TGTGCCAGCAGCCCAAGGTGGGGGCTGGGTGAGACCCAGTACTTC. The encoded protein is CASSPRWGLGETQYF.